The source of this T cell receptor (beta chain) is a study of blood T cell repertoires in COVID-19. Study-wide background: The origin of the acute and convalescent COVID-19 samples was the United States, Italy and Spain.

Profiled with immunoSEQ multiplex PCR; TCRdb holds only in-frame clones, not every one. This sample carries tens of thousands of clones, 90% of them seen once, and the ten largest clones take roughly 1.5%. This CDR3 spans 13 amino acids. The germline V and J ends were trimmed by 0 bases and 7 bases, with 6 bases remaining between them. Germline CDR1 is LGHDT and CDR2 is YNNKEL (reference sequence). Material: peripheral blood. This sequence joins TRBV3-1 (or the pseudogene TRBV3-2) and TRBJ2-2; the D is unclear. This TCR derives from a human donor with active COVID-19. The donor label of this sample is uncertain. The CDR3 DNA sequence: TGTGCCAGCAGCCAAGATCTTGTCGGGGAGCTGTTTTTT. This codes for CASSQDLVGELFF.